Here is one TCR beta chain with its context. As yet, its antigen is unknown. This sample was included in a study of shared clonotypes between healthy human individuals. Study-level information: CD4 naive and memory got three plates each, CD8 naive two, CD8 memory one. Whole-study results and caveats: Few donors limited the genetic and exposure-history diversity represented.

Assay: immunoSEQ multiplex PCR; the TCRdb copy retains only in-frame clones and omits some. The sample carries over 2,000,000 clones, about 94% recorded once. Naive CD8 populations comprised CD45RO-negative cells positively selected for CCR7, excluding terminally differentiated effector memory CD45RA+ cells. Per germline, CDR1 LNHDA and CDR2 SQIVND (reference sequence). Trimming took 5 bases from V and 0 from J, leaving 17 bases between them. The CDR3 runs to 16 residues. This receptor was identified in a man aged 18 to 35 in good health. Some clones in this sample may be carry-over from other donors' samples. The chain combines TRBV19 with TRBJ2-7; D is unclear. The source material was naive CD8+ T cells from PBMCs. The CDR3 nucleotides read TGTGCCAGTAGTTGGATGCCAGGCCTCTCCTCCTACGAGCAGTACTTC. Translated: CASSWMPGLSSYEQYF.